This entry features one T cell receptor beta chain sequence. The time point is: peripheral blood 6 weeks after treatment start. Each patient's cancer was a locally advanced or metastatic urothelial carcinoma. Repertoires were generated with immunoSEQ multiplex PCR, while TCRdb's copy carries only in-frame clones and drops some. Here the sample spans about 66,000 clones, around nine tenths being singletons. Germline CDR1 is SEHNR and CDR2 is FQNEAQ (reference sequence). The ends were cut back, 4 bases at V and 9 bases at J, with 22 bases in the middle. CDR3 length: 16 residues. This sample was included in a study of PD-L1 blockade in urothelial cancer. Turning to the study itself: At some point between 2013 and 2015, patients got going on atezolizumab, taking 1,200 mg intravenously every 3 weeks. Counts from blood samples showed a median of roughly 150,000 T cells.

Specimen: PBMCs, collected around atezolizumab (anti-PD-L1) treatment. The chain employs TRBV7-9 and TRBJ2-1; possibly TRBD2 for D (5 bases). The origin of this receptor is a man in his sixties with urothelial cancer. The CDR3 reads CASSSSREVAGGEQFF. In DNA form, the CDR3 reads TGTGCCAGCAGCTCGTCCCGGGAAGTTGCCGGCGGTGAGCAGTTCTTC. Supplemented by reference TRBV7-9 and TRBJ2-1, the full variable domain reads DTGVSQNPRHKITKRGQNVTFRCDPISEHNRLYWYRQTLGQGPEFLTYFQNEAQLEKSRLLSDRFSAERPKGSFSTLEIQRTEQGDSAMYLCASSSSREVAGGEQFFGPGTRLTVL.